This T cell receptor (beta chain) was sequenced for a study of cytomegalovirus exposure and HLA in healthy donors. Overall study context: Counted in an early data release were about 80 million unique TCRs from HLA-typed donors.

Study-wide results and caveats: The likely explanation for a cluster of highly shared sequence variants was sequencing artifact. Immune exposure information available was restricted to CMV serostatus. The classifier was said to identify cytomegalovirus status with high specificity and sensitivity.

Germline V CDR1 and CDR2: KGHSH, LQKENI. CDR3 length: 15 residues. V trimming: 0 bases; J trimming: 5 bases; junction bases outside the gene matches: 5. Researchers ran the PCR with 60 Vbeta and 13 Jbeta primers. Profiling relied on immunoSEQ multiplex PCR, and the TCRdb table lists in-frame clones only, not all of them. The data show just over 150,000 clones, around 74% seen once. Comments on this clone: The antigen is undetermined.

The sequence derives from a woman aged 25 to 39 in good health and CMV-seronegative. Sequences were obtained from PBMCs. The J gene is TRBJ2-7, the V gene TRBV18; TRBD1 aligns across 9 bases. As DNA, the CDR3 is TGTGCCAGCTCACCACCACAGGGGGCTTACCACGAGCAGTACTTC. It translates to CASSPPQGAYHEQYF. Full variable domain (missing parts from reference TRBV18 and TRBJ2-7): NAGVMQNPRHLVRRRGQEARLRCSPMKGHSHVYWYRQLPEEGLKFMVYLQKENIIDESGMPKERFSAEFPKEGPSILRIQQVVRGDSAAYFCASSPPQGAYHEQYFGPGTRLTVT.